One T cell receptor (beta chain) is described in this entry. Its antigen is unknown. This entry belongs to a study of regulatory T cells in long-lasting Graves disease. General study findings and limits: Whereas around 970 public clonotypes were shared by new patients, persistent patients shared more, at some 3,000.

Germline V gene lookup returns CDR1 LGHDT and CDR2 YNNKEL (reference sequence). This CDR3 contains 15 residues. The ends were cut back, 1 base at V and 1 base at J, with 10 bases in the middle. Indicated time point: newly diagnosed GD, antithyroid drugs for less than 3 months. RNA from PBMCs was the source of the TCR library. CDR3 regions were amplified by Arm-PCR using iRepertoire HTBI primers to build TCR beta libraries. TCRdb re-derived calls from the multiplex PCR reads in MiXCR, one entry per CDR3 protein. The sample records roughly 410,000 distinct CDR3 sequences, over 12% being singletons. These records were also assigned to another study, of T cells in Graves' hyperthyroidism and ophthalmopathy. Per that paper: Ophthalmopathy stood apart from stable hyperthyroidism in a 13 V-J model.

V gene TRBV3-1 combines with J gene TRBJ2-5; D could derive from TRBD1 or TRBD2 (5 bases each). This receptor was identified in a woman aged 40 to 49 with Graves disease. The source material was peripheral blood mononuclear cells (PBMCs), sampled at new diagnosis, from a patient treated with antithyroid drugs. CDR3 protein: CASSQGGSGQETQYF. The DNA of the CDR3 is TGTGCCAGCAGCCAAGGGGGGAGTGGCCAAGAGACCCAGTACTTC.